This is a list of T cell receptor beta chains from one sample in a study of blood T cell repertoires in COVID-19. Assay used: immunoSEQ multiplex PCR; TCRdb lists only in-frame clones, some missing. Of just over 75,000 clones detected, roughly 80% appear once; the ten largest clones hold about 5.8%. The sequencing input was peripheral blood. Receptor source: a man aged 55 to 70 with active or convalescent COVID-19. CDR3s leave out the opening cysteine and the closing phenylalanine or tryptophan.

j_call,v_call,cdr3_aa
TRBJ2-5,TRBV3-1/TRBV3-2,ASSPLSGVQETQY
TRBJ2-3,TRBV4-3,ASSQDPSTDTQY
TRBJ2-7,TRBV27,ASSFFQGGVYEQY
TRBJ1-1,TRBV12-5,ASGSPHAPGDTEAF
TRBJ2-7,TRBV6-5,ASSSSGGPGGYEQY
TRBJ1-2,TRBV7-6,ASSLDPPDRANYGYT
TRBJ1-1,TRBV29-1,SVQGAVTEAF
TRBJ2-1,TRBV3-1/TRBV3-2,ASSLGLAGTSTPREQF
TRBJ2-1,TRBV5-1,ASSLEGGSSYNEQF
TRBJ1-2,TRBV9,ASSPQESGGFNGYT
TRBJ2-1,TRBV11-2,ASSQPTGGVTYNEQF
TRBJ2-3,TRBV7-9,ASSFLGGAVGTDTQY
TRBJ2-5,TRBV7-2,ASSFGGPRETQY
TRBJ2-7,TRBV7-9,ASSLRDLTYEQY
TRBJ1-2,TRBV4-2,ASSQVRVDRNYGYT
TRBJ1-5,TRBV21-1,ASSKAQGQPQH
TRBJ2-3,TRBV7-2,ASSQLAGVTDTQY
TRBJ1-2,TRBV6-2/TRBV6-3,ASSPDRYGYT
TRBJ1-5,TRBV7-2,ASSLGGQGNQPQH
TRBJ1-5,TRBV4-1,ASSPLGVTGPREPQH
TRBJ2-7,TRBV7-8,ASSTAQGGSFEQY
TRBJ1-2,TRBV29-1,SVDVGYT
TRBJ2-7,TRBV12-3/TRBV12-4,ATQRGGGYEQY
TRBJ2-1,TRBV4-2,ASSQSLAGGYNEQF
TRBJ1-4,TRBV27,ASSKQGQREKLF
TRBJ1-2,TRBV5-8,ASSFTRTTNYGYT
TRBJ2-3,TRBV5-3,ARATGEDTQY
TRBJ1-2,TRBV7-3,ASSLDRANYGYT
TRBJ2-3,TRBV28,ASSPTPGAGGHQGSTDTQY
TRBJ1-6,TRBV6-2/TRBV6-3,ASSYDGQGSSPLH
TRBJ2-5,TRBV19,ASTWRGGGETQY
TRBJ1-1,TRBV6-7,ASSSPPRGQGNTEAF
TRBJ2-2,TRBV5-1,ASSLDSGRDTGELF
TRBJ1-1,TRBV5-6,ASRYGRGQNTEAF
TRBJ2-5,TRBV19,ASSRNEGETQY